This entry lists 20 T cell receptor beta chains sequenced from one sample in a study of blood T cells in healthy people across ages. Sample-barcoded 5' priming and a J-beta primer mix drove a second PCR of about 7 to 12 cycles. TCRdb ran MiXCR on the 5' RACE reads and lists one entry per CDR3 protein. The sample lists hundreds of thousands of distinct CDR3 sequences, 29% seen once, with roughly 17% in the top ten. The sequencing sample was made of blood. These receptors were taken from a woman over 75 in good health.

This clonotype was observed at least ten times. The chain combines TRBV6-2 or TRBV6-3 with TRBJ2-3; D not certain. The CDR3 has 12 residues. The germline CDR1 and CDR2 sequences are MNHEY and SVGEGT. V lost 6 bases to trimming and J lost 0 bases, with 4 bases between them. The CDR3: CASRDSTDTQYF. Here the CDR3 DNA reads TGTGCCAGCAGGGACAGCACAGATACGCAGTATTTT.

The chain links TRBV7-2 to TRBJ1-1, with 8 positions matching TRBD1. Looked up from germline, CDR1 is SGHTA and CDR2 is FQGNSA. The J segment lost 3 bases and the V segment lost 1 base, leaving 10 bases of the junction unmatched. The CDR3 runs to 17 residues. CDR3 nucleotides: TGTGCCAGCAGCTTAGTAGCCCAGGGGGCGAGGGACACTGAAGCTTTCTTT. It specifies CASSLVAQGARDTEAFF.

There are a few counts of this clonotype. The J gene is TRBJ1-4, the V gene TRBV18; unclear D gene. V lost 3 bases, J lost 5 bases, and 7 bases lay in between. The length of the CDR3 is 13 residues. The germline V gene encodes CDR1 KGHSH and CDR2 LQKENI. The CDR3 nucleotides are TGTGCCAGCTCACCGGACGTAAATGAAAAACTGTTTTTT. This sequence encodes CASSPDVNEKLFF.

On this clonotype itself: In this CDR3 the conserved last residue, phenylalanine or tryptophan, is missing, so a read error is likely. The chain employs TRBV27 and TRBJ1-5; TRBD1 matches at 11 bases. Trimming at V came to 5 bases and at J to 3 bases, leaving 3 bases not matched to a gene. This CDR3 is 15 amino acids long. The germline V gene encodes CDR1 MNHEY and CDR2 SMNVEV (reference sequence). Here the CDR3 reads CASSRDRGNNQPQHL. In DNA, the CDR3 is TGTGCCAGCAGTAGGGACAGGGGGAACAATCAGCCCCAGCATTTG.

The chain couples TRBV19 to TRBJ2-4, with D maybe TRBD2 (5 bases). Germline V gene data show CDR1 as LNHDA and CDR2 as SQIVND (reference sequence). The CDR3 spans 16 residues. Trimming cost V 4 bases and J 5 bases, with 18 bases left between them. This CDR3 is CASSTSGVLGQNIQYF. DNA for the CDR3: TGTGCCAGTAGTACGAGCGGAGTCTTAGGCCAAAACATTCAGTACTTC.

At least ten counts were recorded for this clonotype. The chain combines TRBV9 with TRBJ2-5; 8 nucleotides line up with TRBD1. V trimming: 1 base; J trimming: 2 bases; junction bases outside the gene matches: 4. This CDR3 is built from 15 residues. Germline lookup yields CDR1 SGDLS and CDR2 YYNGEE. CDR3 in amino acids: CASSVLQGAQETQYF. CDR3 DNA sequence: TGTGCCAGCAGCGTATTGCAGGGGGCTCAAGAGACCCAGTACTTC.

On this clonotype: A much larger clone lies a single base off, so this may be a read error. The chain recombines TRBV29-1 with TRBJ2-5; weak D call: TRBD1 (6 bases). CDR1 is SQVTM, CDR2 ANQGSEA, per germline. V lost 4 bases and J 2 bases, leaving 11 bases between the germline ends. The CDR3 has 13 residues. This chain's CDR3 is CSVGGRGQETQYF. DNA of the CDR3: TGCAGCGTTGGAGGCAGGGGACAAGAGACCCAGTACTTC.

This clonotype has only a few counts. CDR3 DNA sequence: TGTGCCAGCAGCTTAGCGTCGGGGACAGGGAGGTCACCCCTCCACTTT. Amino acids: CASSLASGTGRSPLHF. This chain connects TRBV7-2 to TRBJ1-6, with 9 bases aligning to TRBD1. The CDR3 is made up of 16 amino acids. CDR1 is SGHTA, CDR2 FQGNSA, per germline. J gave up 10 bases and V 0 bases, and 7 bases lay outside the gene matches.

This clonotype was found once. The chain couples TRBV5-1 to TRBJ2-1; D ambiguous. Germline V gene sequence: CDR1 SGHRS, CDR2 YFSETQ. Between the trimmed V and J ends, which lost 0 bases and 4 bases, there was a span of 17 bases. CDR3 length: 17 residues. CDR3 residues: CASSLAERAMGYNEQFF. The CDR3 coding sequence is TGCGCCAGCAGCTTGGCGGAACGGGCCATGGGGTACAATGAGCAGTTCTTC.

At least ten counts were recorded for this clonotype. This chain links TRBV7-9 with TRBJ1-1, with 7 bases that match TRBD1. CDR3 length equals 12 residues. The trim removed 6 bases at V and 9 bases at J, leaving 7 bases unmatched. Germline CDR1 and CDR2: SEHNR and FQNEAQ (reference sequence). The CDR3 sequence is CASSLGGRKAFF. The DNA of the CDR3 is TGTGCCAGCAGTCTAGGGGGCAGAAAAGCTTTCTTT.

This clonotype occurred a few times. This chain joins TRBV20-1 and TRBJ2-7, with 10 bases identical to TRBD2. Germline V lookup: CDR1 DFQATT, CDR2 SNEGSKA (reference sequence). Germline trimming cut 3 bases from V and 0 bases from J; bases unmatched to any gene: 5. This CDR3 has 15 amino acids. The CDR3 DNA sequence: TGCAGTGCTAGTTCAAGCGGGGGGGACTCCTACGAGCAGTACTTC. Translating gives CSASSSGGDSYEQYF.

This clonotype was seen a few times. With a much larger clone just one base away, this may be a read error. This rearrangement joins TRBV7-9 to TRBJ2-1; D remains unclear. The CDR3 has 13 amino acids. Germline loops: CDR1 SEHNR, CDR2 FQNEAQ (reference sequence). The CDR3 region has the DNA TGTTCCAGCAGCTCAACCAGCTACAATGAGCAGTTCTTC. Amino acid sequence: CSSSSTSYNEQFF.

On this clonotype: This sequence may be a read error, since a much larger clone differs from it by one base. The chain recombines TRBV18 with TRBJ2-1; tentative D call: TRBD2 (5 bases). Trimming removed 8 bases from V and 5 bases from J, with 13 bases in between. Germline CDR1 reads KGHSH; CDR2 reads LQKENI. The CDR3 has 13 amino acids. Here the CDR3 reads CASKPRRNNEQFF. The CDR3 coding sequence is TGTGCCAGCAAGCCACGGAGGAACAATGAGCAGTTCTTC.

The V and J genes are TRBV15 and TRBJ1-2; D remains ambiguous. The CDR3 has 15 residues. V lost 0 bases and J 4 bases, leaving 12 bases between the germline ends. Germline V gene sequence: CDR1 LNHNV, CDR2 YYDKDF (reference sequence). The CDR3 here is CATSRDLATSYGYTF. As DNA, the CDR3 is TGTGCCACCAGCAGAGATCTCGCGACGAGCTATGGCTACACCTTC.

DNA of the CDR3: TGTGCCAGCAGTTACGTGGGGACGGGGGCGAGCTCCTACAATGAGCAGTTCTTC. Translated: CASSYVGTGASSYNEQFF. This chain links TRBV6-5 with TRBJ2-1; D could derive from TRBD1 or TRBD2 (6 bases each). The germline gives CDR1 MNHEY, CDR2 SVGAGI. Deletions cut 2 bases from V and 0 bases from J, with 17 bases between. The CDR3 spans 18 residues.

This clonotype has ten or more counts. CDR3 in amino acids: CASSYGDRGSGTQYF. CDR3 DNA: TGTGCCAGCAGCTACGGGGACAGGGGATCCGGGACCCAGTACTTC. V and J are TRBV5-5 and TRBJ2-5; 10 bases are a match to TRBD1. The CDR3 sequence is 15 residues long. Trimming took 3 bases from V and 7 from J; bases not matched to a gene: 9. Germline CDR1 is SGHKS and CDR2 is YYEKEE (reference sequence).

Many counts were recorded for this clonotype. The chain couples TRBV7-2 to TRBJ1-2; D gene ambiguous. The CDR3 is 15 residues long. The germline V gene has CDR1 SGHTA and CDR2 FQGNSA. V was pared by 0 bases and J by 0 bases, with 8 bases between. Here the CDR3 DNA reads TGTGCCAGCAGCTTAGCGACCGTACCTAACTATGGCTACACCTTC. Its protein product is CASSLATVPNYGYTF.

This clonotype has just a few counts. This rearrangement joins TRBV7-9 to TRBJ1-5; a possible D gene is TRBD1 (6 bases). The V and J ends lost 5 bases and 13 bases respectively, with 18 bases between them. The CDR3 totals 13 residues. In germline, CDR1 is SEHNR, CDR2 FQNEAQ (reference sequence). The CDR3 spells CASSEKGEARQHF. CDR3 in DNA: TGTGCCAGCAGCGAAAAGGGGGAAGCCCGACAGCATTTT.

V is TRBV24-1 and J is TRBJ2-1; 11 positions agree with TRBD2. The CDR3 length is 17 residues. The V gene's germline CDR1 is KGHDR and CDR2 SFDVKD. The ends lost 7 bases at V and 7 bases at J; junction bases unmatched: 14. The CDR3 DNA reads TGTGCCACCAGCGGGATAATTAGCGGGGGGGGCGGGAATGAGCAGTTCTTC. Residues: CATSGIISGGGGNEQFF.

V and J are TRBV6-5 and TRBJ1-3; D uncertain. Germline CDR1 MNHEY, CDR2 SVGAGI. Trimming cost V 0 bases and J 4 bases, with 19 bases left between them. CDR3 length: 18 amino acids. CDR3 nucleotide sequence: TGTGCCAGCAGTTACTCGTTCAAGGGAATGTCGCTCGGAAACACCATATATTTT. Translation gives CASSYSFKGMSLGNTIYF.